Here is one T cell receptor (beta chain) with its context. Antigen unknown. CDR3 length: 14 amino acids. Trimming stripped 0 bases from V and 8 bases from J, with 13 bases between. Per the germline V gene, CDR1 is LNHNV and CDR2 is YYDKDF (reference sequence). The PCR ran on 60 Vbeta and 13 Jbeta primers. The repertoire was sequenced with immunoSEQ multiplex PCR; TCRdb's copy has only in-frame clones and lacks some. Found here are about 190,000 clones, roughly 80% of them singletons; the top ten hold 6.3%. The sample comes from a study of cytomegalovirus exposure and HLA in healthy donors. Study as a whole: Genetic ancestry analysis placed approximately 80% of the 398 donors that were genotyped in the Caucasian-associated cluster.

Notes on the study in general: Presence/absence analyses assumed roughly uniform sequencing depth across donors, which may not hold. Earlier findings revealed that most TCR beta V segments proved productive either about 87% or about 30% of the time.

V and J are TRBV15 and TRBJ1-2; tentatively, D is TRBD1 (6 bases). The sequenced material came from PBMCs. The sequence came from a man aged 35 to 55 in good health and CMV-seropositive. The CDR3 spells CATSRDLGGLGYTF. The CDR3 DNA follows: TGTGCCACCAGCAGAGATCTCGGGGGGCTGGGCTACACCTTC.